The 4 T cell receptor beta chains given below trace back to one sample, sequenced in a study of T cell changes during pregnancy in multiple sclerosis. The repertoire was sequenced with immunoSEQ multiplex PCR; TCRdb's copy has only in-frame clones and lacks some. The top ten hold 1.5% to 2% of the sample, which has more than 55,000 clones, about 93% seen once. The source material was peripheral blood, sampled in the first trimester of pregnancy. The receptors were sampled from a female donor in good health, enrolled as a control in a pregnancy study.

The V and J genes are TRBV19 and TRBJ1-5, with TRBD1 as a possible D gene (5 bases). Trimming stripped 5 bases from V and 0 bases from J, with 14 bases between. From germline, CDR1 is LNHDA and CDR2 SQIVND (reference sequence). The CDR3 is 16 amino acids. CDR3 nucleotides: TGTGCCAGTAGTGGGGCGGATTTTTATAGCAATCAGCCCCAGCATTTT. Amino acid sequence: CASSGADFYSNQPQHF.

The rearrangement uses TRBV7-8 and TRBJ1-2; no definite D call. Trimming cost V 2 bases and J 4 bases, with 14 bases left between them. The CDR3 extends over 15 amino acids. Per the germline V gene, CDR1 is SGHVS and CDR2 is FQNEAQ. DNA for the CDR3: TGTGCCAGCAGCTTATACGCAGGATCCAGCTATGGCTACACCTTC. Translating gives CASSLYAGSSYGYTF.

The J gene is TRBJ1-4, the V gene TRBV29-1; D is undetermined. CDR1 is SQVTM and CDR2 is ANQGSEA in the germline V gene. With 5 bases removed from V and 4 bases from J, the gap between germline ends came to 17 bases. The CDR3 runs 15 residues. CDR3 region: CSVIIQGRINEKLFF. The DNA for the CDR3 is TGCAGCGTTATAATTCAAGGGAGAATTAATGAAAAACTGTTTTTT.

Turning to this clone: Its ends do not fully match the called genes, so a read error is possible. The chain carries TRBV29-1 and TRBJ2-4; D gene unclear. The V gene's germline CDR1 is SQVTM and CDR2 ANQGSEA. This CDR3 is built from 12 residues. The CDR3 here is CGVDIAKNIQYF. The CDR3 DNA reads TGCGGCGTTGACATAGCCAAAAACATTCAGTACTTC.